This TCR beta chain derives from a study of cytomegalovirus exposure and HLA in healthy donors (dated by TCRdb to 2016 to 2017). Study-wide context: An earlier analysis of several hundred of the donors reported roughly 300 Gb of sequence data and approximately 120 million unique TCR beta sequences obtained from approximately 180 million T cells. The study combined high-throughput TCR immunosequencing, statistical association of individual TCRs with disease status, and machine learning to predict cytomegalovirus infection status. Alongside the repertoire data, information on donor age, sex, ethnicity and CMV serostatus was compiled. In a later analysis, previously published TCR beta repertoires from some 640 donors were re-analyzed and high-resolution HLA genotyping was added so that TCR occurrence patterns could be studied. The number of typed donors differed by locus: about 620-640 for A, B, C, DRB1 and DQB1; about 520 for DQA1; around 610 for DPA1; and about 450 for DPB1. Genome-wide SNP genotypes for about 65% of the roughly 700 donors were used in a later genetic analysis, which treated that subset as a discovery cohort. In addition to the first cohort of approximately 650 subjects, a separate validation cohort of 120 different subjects was used. All discovery cohort repertoires had been generated using a single sequencing platform. Class I and class II HLA loci were covered by the typing at four-digit resolution. The study was designed to test whether signatures of past pathogen exposure could be identified by cataloging public T cell receptors. Rather than drawing on any new phenotypic data, the later analysis identified candidate immune exposures from TCR beta sequences and the way those sequences occurred across donors. Of the 300 to 500 genotyped donors, 81% were placed in the genetic ancestry cluster associated with self-reported Caucasian donors. An early release covering some 640 HLA-typed donors comprised about 300 gigabases of sequencing data and 85 million to 100 million unique TCR sequences. The study used immunosequencing to profile the T cell repertoires of 600 to 850 subjects and linked those repertoires to cytomegalovirus serostatus. To decide whether each TCR beta V gene segment behaved as functional or pseudogenic, an earlier analysis of nearly 600 of the donors relied on high-throughput TCR beta sequencing. Among 350 to 400 genotyped donors of the cohort, an average of 235,054 unique TCR beta nucleotide sequences were sequenced per donor, around a sixth of them non-productive. Roughly 5 DR-DQ haplotypes were handled as single units for association and clustering, since linkage in the cohort was strong.

To note about this clone: This receptor's antigen is unknown. Within one base of it there is no much larger clone, and no base qualities were kept.

General study outcomes and caveats: In a later genetic analysis, fewer N-insertions in productive TCRs were reported among donors in an Asian-associated ancestry cluster than the roughly 700-donor mean. For the cohort, immune exposure information was limited to CMV serostatus. Linkage disequilibrium might explain the correlated functional status among segregating V segments, but an unknown experimental factor could not be ruled out. V-gene and J-gene trimming of TCR beta chains was associated with a missense DCLRE1C variant in a later genetic analysis, and the association was replicated in an independent cohort. It was suggested by the authors that the approach could potentially be generalized to other disease states and immunological phenotypes. Compared with equally common non-associated chains, HLA-associated TCR beta chains in a later analysis were more clonally expanded and had lower generation probabilities. A few of the identified cytomegalovirus-associated TCR beta chains were confirmed in vitro to be specific for cytomegalovirus antigens. In a later analysis, 15,000 to 20,000 TCR beta sequences were associated with specific HLA alleles at a false discovery rate of 0.05. When HLA alleles, especially DR and DQ, strongly co-occurred, TCR associations were difficult to assign to individual alleles. A further reported finding was that TCR beta sequences accurately predicted the HLA-A and HLA-B alleles for most subjects in the first cohort. Across donors, most TCR sequences were observed very rarely, whereas some public TCRs were present in many individuals. The presence/absence analyses assumed that sequencing depth was roughly uniform across donors, and that assumption may not be true. The study listed approximately 150 TCR beta chains as associated with cytomegalovirus. Most CMV-associated TCR beta chains appeared to be HLA-restricted in a later analysis, and the HLA associations seemed to be driven largely by CMV exposure. An earlier analysis of 587 of the donors showed that most TCR beta V segments appeared in productive rearrangements either about 87% or about 30% of the time, which broadly matched IMGT annotations. Because the 87-base-pair reads could not distinguish some IMGT-functional V segments, including TRBV6-2 and TRBV6-3, those segments were excluded. According to a later analysis, TCR association rates differed among HLA loci, with DRB1 alleles showing the most associated TCRs and HLA-C alleles showing the fewest. A group of highly shared sequence variants was considered likely to be a technical artifact of the sequencing pipeline. In both the original and validation cohorts, the classifier was reported to diagnose cytomegalovirus status with high specificity and sensitivity. Because HLA typing was missing for some donors at each locus, association tests included only the typed subset. In this cohort, only TCR beta chains were sequenced, and detectable features were limited by the absence of alpha or paired-chain data. Roughly 17 rarely observed V segments, including chromosome 9 orphons, were excluded from the earlier analysis of approximately 600 of the donors because counts were too low. Several of the top co-occurrence clusters appeared to be linked to parvovirus B19, influenza, CMV and Epstein-Barr virus, according to a later analysis.

The cohort consisted of 666 healthy bone marrow donors. At the time of sampling, every cohort member was nominally healthy, though immune exposures that went unrecorded were likely present. The donor tested CMV seronegative, placing the donor among the approximately 360 seronegative members of the cohort. Every donor gave a peripheral blood sample, and the peripheral blood mononuclear cells from that sample were used for TCR beta sequencing. The Qiagen DNeasy Blood Extraction Kit was used to extract genomic DNA from the blood cell samples. Via the germline V gene (reference sequence), CDR1 is MNHEY and CDR2 SMNVEV. From V the trimming removes 5 bases and from J it removes 2 bases, while the gene matches leave 6 bases of the junction unaccounted for. The CDR3 goes from the cysteine to the phenylalanine over 14 residues. The entry retains the CDR3 DNA only, 42 bases that are in frame from base 1. Receptor amplification or capture employed the immunoSEQ multiplex PCR assay. A mixture of 60 forward primers for TCR Vbeta segments and 13 reverse primers for TCR Jbeta segments was used in the multiplex PCR. Amplification of the CDR3 region of rearranged TCR beta genes was performed with a multiplex PCR assay on genomic DNA. The Illumina HiSeq System was used to sequence the amplified TCR beta libraries as 87-base-pair reads. On the authors' methods: A later analysis counted tens of millions of unique TCR beta chains across the 670 or so repertoires, and some 11 million of these chains were shared by at least two donors. A nearest-neighbor algorithm error-corrected the raw reads and collapsed the reads into unique sequences, merging closely related sequences to remove PCR and sequencing errors. V, D and J gene segments were assigned by aligning CDR3 sequences to IMGT reference sequences. Each retained sequence needed at least a six-nucleotide match to both a V gene segment and a J gene segment. A rearrangement was called productive if the CDR3 had no stop codons and remained in frame with V and J, and every other rearrangement was called non-productive. CDR3 was defined by IMGT convention, running from the second conserved V-encoded cysteine to the conserved J-encoded phenylalanine. The earlier analysis of about 560 of the donors excluded any sequence lacking an unambiguous match to a single V gene segment. In an earlier analysis of some 590 of the donors, V segments were called functional above 56.7% productive rearrangements and were called segregating when the between-donor standard deviation exceeded 5%. A statistical classification framework was built to diagnose cytomegalovirus status from the catalog of TCR beta chain sequences. V and J gene assignment, in a later analysis, came from comparing TCR nucleotide sequences with IMGT/GENE-DB human TR gene sequences. Using the TCRdist pipeline, a later analysis assigned CDR3 sequences along with most-parsimonious VDJ recombination scenarios. In a later analysis, each TCR beta chain was defined by its CDR3 amino acid sequence together with its V-gene family, and reads without a unique V-gene family were excluded. In a later analysis, fewer than 650 highly shared, low-generation-probability nucleotide sequences were removed to address suspected cross-contamination and a sequencing artifact. In a later analysis, a clonal expansion index for each public chain was calculated from normalized within-repertoire ranks of inferred template counts. Generation probabilities in a later analysis came from a VDJ recombination model fitted to out-of-frame rearrangements, and those results were checked against IGoR. Hypergeometric tests were used in a later analysis to score TCR-TCR, TCR-HLA and TCR-CMV co-occurrence, with a repertoire-size bias correction applied to the TCR pairs. A later analysis estimated false discovery rates by permuting HLA or CMV assignments 20 times. In a later analysis, co-occurring TCRs were grouped with DBSCAN, and TCRdist sequence similarity was added when clustering was performed within HLA-allele-positive subsets. For co-occurrence clustering, repertoires with fewer than 30,000 or more than 120,000 public chains were excluded, along with 4 to 6 repertoires with anomalous nucleotide sharing. TCRdb took over this immuneACCESS table, retaining in-frame rearrangements with V and J assigned. Such tables are incomplete; in checked studies, under half of the missing clones stem from an unresolved V gene, and the remainder is unexplained. V and J calls and clone size are as listed in that table; D and trimming were resolved from the DNA. This sample holds around 170,000 clones; 65% to 75% were observed only once. Over 1.2% of the sample rests with the top ten.

This TCR was sampled from a girl under 18 in good health and CMV-seronegative. The chain is assembled from TRBV27 and TRBJ2-7; 7 middle bases align to TRBD2. The specimen was PBMCs. In nucleotide form, the sequence is TGTGCCAGCAGTCCCAGCGGGGCTCCCTACGAGCAGTACTTC. Its protein reads: CASSPSGAPYEQYF.